These 15 T cell receptor beta chains were all obtained from the same sample, sequenced in a study of identical twins. Each CDR3 protein is one row after TCRdb ran MiXCR on the 5' RACE reads. The table includes 600,000 to 850,000 distinct CDR3 sequences, about 18% detected once. The sample also formed part of further work on T cells expressing NK-cell markers.

The material sequenced was PBMCs. The receptor source for this set is a woman between 18 and 29 years old in good health.

The chain is built from TRBV3-1 and TRBJ2-3; D ambiguous. This CDR3 has 14 residues. Germline V gives CDR1 LGHDT, CDR2 YNNKEL (reference sequence). V was pared by 0 bases and J by 5 bases, with 9 bases between. CDR3: CASSQEPLLDTQYF. CDR3 coding DNA: TGTGCCAGCAGCCAAGAACCCTTACTAGATACGCAGTATTTT.

The chain couples TRBV11-2 to TRBJ2-1; D is uncertain. The V gene lost 4 bases and the J gene lost 5 bases, with 6 bases spanning the gap. The germline V gene has CDR1 SGHAT and CDR2 FQNNGV. CDR3 length: 12 residues. The CDR3 DNA is TGTGCCAGCAGCTCCCTAGACAATGAGCAGTTCTTC. Translating gives CASSSLDNEQFF. The full variable domain, its missing parts supplied by reference TRBV11-2 and TRBJ2-1, is EAGVAQSPRYKIIEKRQSVAFWCNPISGHATLYWYQQILGQGPKLLIQFQNNGVVDDSQLPKDRFSAERLKGVDSTLKIQPAKLEDSAVYLCASSSLDNEQFFGPGTRLTVL.

The chain carries TRBV4-2 and TRBJ2-4; tentative D call: TRBD1 (5 bases). The CDR3 sequence is 17 residues long. Germline V gene lookup returns CDR1 LGHNA and CDR2 YNFKEQ. Deletions cut 4 bases from V and 1 base from J, with 17 bases between. The CDR3 here is CASSRWGGEGAKNIQYF. In nucleotides, the CDR3 is TGTGCCAGCAGCCGGTGGGGCGGTGAAGGGGCCAAAAACATTCAGTACTTC.

The chain recombines TRBV7-2 with TRBJ2-2; D unresolved. The CDR3 is 14 amino acids. Trimming removed 4 bases at V and 4 bases at J, with 10 bases between. CDR1 and CDR2 (germline): SGHTA, FQGNSA. CDR3 loop: CASSSVRGTGELFF. The CDR3 bases are TGTGCCAGCAGCTCAGTTAGAGGCACCGGGGAGCTGTTTTTT.

The chain employs TRBV10-3 and TRBJ2-1, with 7 bases matching TRBD1. The junction had 1 base not matched to a gene; V was cut back by 7 bases and J by 1 base. The germline CDR1 and CDR2 sequences are ENHRY and SYGVKD. This CDR3 comprises 13 residues. The DNA of the CDR3 is TGTGCCATCAACAGGGGATCCTACAATGAGCAGTTCTTC. The encoded protein is CAINRGSYNEQFF.

The chain uses TRBV2 and TRBJ2-3, with D possibly matching TRBD2 (6 bases). Germline CDR1 reads SNHLY; CDR2 reads FYNNEI. The CDR3 has 13 residues. V shed 7 bases and J shed 8 bases, with 16 bases lying between them. The CDR3 region is CASTESAGGTQYF. CDR3 DNA: TGTGCCAGCACGGAGTCAGCGGGTGGTACGCAGTATTTT.

This clonotype was found a few times. The rearrangement joins TRBV7-2 to TRBJ2-1, with unresolved D. The CDR3 contains 12 residues. CDR1 is SGHTA, CDR2 FQGNSA, per germline. The V end lost 5 bases, the J end lost 9 bases, and 11 bases lay between the germline ends. The CDR3, as DNA: TGTGCCAGCAGCCCCTGGTTGGGTGAGCAGTTCTTC. It translates to CASSPWLGEQFF.

V and J are TRBV6-2 or TRBV6-3 and TRBJ2-7; D is perhaps TRBD2 (6 bases). Germline V lookup: CDR1 MNHEY, CDR2 SVGEGT. The V end was cut by 6 bases, the J end by 3 bases, with 15 bases between. The CDR3 consists of 14 residues. The CDR3 DNA follows: TGTGCCAGCAGGCTTAGCGGCTGGGGCTACGAGCAGTACTTC. It codes for CASRLSGWGYEQYF.

The chain recombines TRBV20-1 with TRBJ2-7; D uncertain. Germline V gene sequence: CDR1 DFQATT, CDR2 SNEGSKA (reference sequence). With 0 bases removed from V and 7 bases from J, the gap between germline ends came to 19 bases. This CDR3 region has 15 residues. In DNA, the CDR3 is TGCAGTGCTAGAGATCCCTTGAGCTCCCTGGGGGAGCAGTACTTC. Its translation is CSARDPLSSLGEQYF.

The rearrangement joins TRBV11-2 to TRBJ2-1; TRBD2 matches at 9 bases. Trimming at V came to 5 bases and at J to 8 bases, leaving 10 bases not matched to a gene. There are 15 residues in the CDR3. Germline V gene sequence: CDR1 SGHAT, CDR2 FQNNGV. This chain's CDR3 is CASSVTSGSRDEQFF. As DNA, the CDR3 is TGTGCCAGCAGCGTGACTAGCGGTTCTCGGGATGAGCAGTTCTTC.

The chain links TRBV5-8 to TRBJ1-1; tentatively, D is TRBD1 (5 bases). This CDR3 comprises 14 residues. Trimming pared 3 bases from V and 11 bases from J, leaving 20 bases between. Germline CDR1 reads SGHTS; CDR2 reads YDEGEE. The chain's CDR3 is CASSSYPGTMVAFF. The CDR3 DNA is TGTGCCAGCAGCTCGTATCCCGGGACGATGGTGGCTTTCTTT.

The rearrangement links TRBV4-2 to TRBJ2-2; D gene ambiguous. Germline V gives CDR1 LGHNA, CDR2 YNFKEQ. Trimming removed 0 bases from V and 3 bases from J, with 8 bases in between. The CDR3 contains 15 residues. The DNA of the CDR3 is TGTGCCAGCAGCCAAGACTTTCGGGACACCGGGGAGCTGTTTTTT. This gives the protein CASSQDFRDTGELFF.

The chain uses TRBV5-5 and TRBJ2-5; D not resolved. This CDR3 spans 15 amino acids. Germline V gene lookup returns CDR1 SGHKS and CDR2 YYEKEE (reference sequence). Trimming stripped 0 bases from V and 1 base from J, with 10 bases between. This CDR3 reads CASSLESEVQETQYF. The CDR3 DNA sequence: TGTGCCAGCAGCTTGGAGTCAGAAGTCCAAGAGACCCAGTACTTC.

The chain has TRBV7-2 and TRBJ2-3; 9 nucleotides agree with TRBD2. The CDR3 runs to 16 residues. V shed 6 bases and J 2 bases; nucleotides not matched to a gene: 9. CDR1 is SGHTA, CDR2 FQGNSA, per germline. The CDR3 sequence: CASRPIAGAYTDTQYF. CDR3 sequence (DNA): TGTGCCAGCAGGCCAATAGCGGGGGCCTACACAGATACGCAGTATTTT.

This clonotype was detected only a few times. The rearrangement uses TRBV4-2 and TRBJ2-3; D perhaps matches TRBD2 (6 bases). Per the germline V gene, CDR1 is LGHNA and CDR2 is YNFKEQ. The CDR3 is made up of 15 amino acids. V dropped 0 bases and J dropped 2 bases, with 9 bases sitting between them. The CDR3: CASSQERDSTDTQYF. DNA for the CDR3: TGTGCCAGCAGCCAAGAACGGGACTCCACAGATACGCAGTATTTT.